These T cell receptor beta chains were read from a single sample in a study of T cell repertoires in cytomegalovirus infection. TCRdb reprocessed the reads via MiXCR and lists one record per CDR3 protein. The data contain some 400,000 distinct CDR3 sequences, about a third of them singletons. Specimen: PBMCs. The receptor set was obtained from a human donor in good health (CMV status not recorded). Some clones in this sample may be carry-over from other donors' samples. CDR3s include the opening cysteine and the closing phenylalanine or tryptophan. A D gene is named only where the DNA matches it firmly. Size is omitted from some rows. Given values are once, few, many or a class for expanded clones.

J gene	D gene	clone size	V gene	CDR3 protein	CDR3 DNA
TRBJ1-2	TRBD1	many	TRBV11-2	CASSPSGTGATRGYTF	TGTGCCAGCAGCCCCTCCGGGACAGGGGCGACCAGGGGCTACACCTTC
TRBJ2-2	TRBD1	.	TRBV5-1	CASSWGTGVTGELFF	TGCGCCAGCAGCTGGGGTACAGGGGTCACCGGGGAGCTGTTTTTT
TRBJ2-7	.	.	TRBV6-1	CASSEQGGPLSMDEQYF	TGTGCCAGCAGTGAACAGGGGGGACCTCTTAGTATGGACGAGCAGTACTTC
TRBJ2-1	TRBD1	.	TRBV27	CASSWGKQGTVRESNEQLF	TGTGCCAGCAGTTGGGGAAAACAGGGGACAGTTCGGGAATCCAATGAGCAGTTGTTC
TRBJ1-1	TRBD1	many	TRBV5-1	CASSSGQGGTEAFF	TGTGCCAGCAGTTCTGGACAGGGAGGAACTGAAGCTTTCTTT
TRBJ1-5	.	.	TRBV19	CASSIQRSQPQHF	TGTGCCAGTAGTATCCAGAGGAGTCAGCCCCAGCATTTT
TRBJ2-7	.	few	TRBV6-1	CASSEALGYEQYF	TGTGCCAGCAGTGAAGCCTTGGGGTACGAGCAGTACTTC
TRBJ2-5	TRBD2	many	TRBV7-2	CASRNLADVKKTQYF	TGTGCCAGCAGGAATCTAGCGGATGTCAAGAAGACCCAGTACTTC
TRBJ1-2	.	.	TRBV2	CASSDRGGQSNYGYTF	TGTGCCAGCAGTGACAGGGGAGGCCAGTCTAACTATGGCTACACCTTC
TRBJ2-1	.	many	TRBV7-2	CASSFETNYNEQFF	TGTGCCAGCAGCTTTGAGACTAACTACAATGAGCAGTTCTTC
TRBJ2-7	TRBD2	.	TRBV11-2	CASSLELAGSTYEQYF	TGTGCCAGCAGCTTAGAGCTAGCGGGAAGTACCTACGAGCAGTACTTC
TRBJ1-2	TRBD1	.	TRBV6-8	CASSMGTGHGYTF	TGTGCCAGCAGTATGGGGACAGGGCATGGCTACACCTTC
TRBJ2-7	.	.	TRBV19	CASSMRDSRSYEQYF	TGTGCCAGTAGTATGCGGGACAGCCGCTCCTACGAGCAGTACTTC
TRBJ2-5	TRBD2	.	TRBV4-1	CASSTSIAGETQYF	TGCGCCAGCAGCACCAGTATAGCGGGAGAGACCCAGTACTTC
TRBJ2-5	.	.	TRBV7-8	CASSKWVSQETQYF	TGTGCCAGCAGTAAGTGGGTCAGTCAAGAGACCCAGTACTTC
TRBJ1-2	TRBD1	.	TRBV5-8	CASSSYLITGALNYGYTF	TGTGCCAGCAGCTCGTACCTCATCACAGGGGCCTTGAACTATGGCTACACCTTC
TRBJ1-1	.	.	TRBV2	CASSVLRDTEAFF	TGTGCCAGCAGTGTATTGAGGGACACTGAAGCTTTCTTT
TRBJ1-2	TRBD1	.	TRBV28	CASSHGQGYYGYTF	TGTGCCAGCAGTCACGGACAGGGGTACTATGGCTACACCTTC
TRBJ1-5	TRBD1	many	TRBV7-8	CASSPKGGSNQPQHF	TGTGCCAGCAGCCCCAAAGGGGGCAGCAATCAGCCCCAGCATTTT
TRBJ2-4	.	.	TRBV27	CASSFLNELAKNIQYF	TGTGCCAGCAGTTTTCTGAACGAATTAGCCAAAAACATTCAGTACTTC
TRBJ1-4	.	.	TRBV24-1	CATSDPTETNEKLFF	TGTGCCACCAGTGACCCAACAGAGACTAATGAAAAACTGTTTTTT
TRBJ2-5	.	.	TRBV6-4	CASSAHSGAGETQYF	TGTGCCAGCAGTGCCCACTCTGGGGCGGGCGAGACCCAGTACTTC
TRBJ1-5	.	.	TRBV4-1	CASSQEPASLYQPQHF	TGCGCCAGCAGCCAAGAACCCGCGTCACTCTATCAGCCCCAGCATTTT
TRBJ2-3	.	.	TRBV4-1	CASSQDSSSLTDTQYF	TGCGCCAGCAGCCAAGATTCTAGTTCCCTCACAGATACGCAGTATTTT
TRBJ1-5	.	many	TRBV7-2	CASTPRRDQPQHF	TGTGCCAGCACCCCCCGTAGGGATCAGCCCCAGCATTTT
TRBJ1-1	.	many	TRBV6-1	CASSQIQGPEAFF	TGTGCCAGCAGCCAAATCCAGGGCCCTGAAGCTTTCTTT
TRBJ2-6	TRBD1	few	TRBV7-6	CASSFDRAGANVLTF	TGTGCCAGCAGCTTTGACAGGGCTGGGGCCAACGTCCTGACTTTC
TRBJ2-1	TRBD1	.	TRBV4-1	CASSQGEQGGPYNEQFF	TGCGCCAGCAGCCAAGGGGAACAGGGGGGTCCCTACAATGAGCAGTTCTTC
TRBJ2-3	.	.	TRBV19	CASSIRLLSTDTQYF	TGTGCCAGTAGTATCCGACTCCTTAGCACAGATACGCAGTATTTT
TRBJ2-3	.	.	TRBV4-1	CASSQTKILPPADTQYF	TGCGCCAGCAGCCAAACCAAGATCCTCCCGCCGGCAGATACGCAGTATTTT
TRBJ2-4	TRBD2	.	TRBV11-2	CASSLPETSGAKGIQYF	TGTGCCAGCAGCCTTCCCGAGACTAGCGGCGCCAAGGGCATTCAGTACTTC
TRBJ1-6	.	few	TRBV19	CASSISSYNSPLHF	TGTGCCAGTAGTATCAGCTCCTATAATTCACCCCTCCACTTT
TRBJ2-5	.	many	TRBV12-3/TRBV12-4	CASSSPGAGWETQYF	TGTGCCAGCAGTTCCCCAGGGGCGGGGTGGGAGACCCAGTACTTC
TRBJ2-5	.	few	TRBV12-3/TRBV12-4	CASSLIGDRNQRKTQYF	TGTGCCAGCAGTTTAATAGGTGACAGGAACCAAAGAAAGACCCAGTACTTC
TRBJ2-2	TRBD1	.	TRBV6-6	CASNRQGAGELFF	TGTGCCAGCAACAGACAGGGCGCCGGGGAGCTGTTTTTT
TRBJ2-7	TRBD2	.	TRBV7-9	CASSSVAGSTYEQYF	TGTGCCAGCAGTAGCGTAGCGGGGTCTACCTACGAGCAGTACTTC
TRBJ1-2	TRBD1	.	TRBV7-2	CASSVLLRGQGGYTF	TGTGCCAGCAGCGTCCTCCTCAGGGGGCAAGGAGGCTACACCTTC
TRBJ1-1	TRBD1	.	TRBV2	CASSGDRSPTEAFF	TGTGCCAGCAGTGGGGACAGGTCCCCCACTGAAGCTTTCTTT
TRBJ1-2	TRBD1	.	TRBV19	CASRRTGVGYTF	TGTGCCAGTAGAAGGACAGGGGTCGGCTACACCTTC
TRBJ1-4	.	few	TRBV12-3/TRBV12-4	CASSLRSDNEKLFF	TGTGCCAGCAGTTTACGGTCTGACAATGAAAAACTGTTTTTT
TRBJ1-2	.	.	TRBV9	CASADALGYTF	TGTGCCAGCGCCGACGCACTTGGCTACACCTTC
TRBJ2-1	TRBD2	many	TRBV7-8	CASSLVLAGGNEQFF	TGTGCCAGCAGCTTAGTACTAGCGGGCGGCAATGAGCAGTTCTTC
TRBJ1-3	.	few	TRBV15	CATSRDRGGSGNTIYF	TGTGCCACCAGCAGAGATCGAGGCGGCTCTGGAAACACCATATATTTT
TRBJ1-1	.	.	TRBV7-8	CARSSHPRGRQGTEAFF	TGTGCCAGAAGCTCACACCCACGGGGCAGGCAGGGGACTGAAGCTTTCTTT